A single sample gave rise to the 9 T cell receptor beta chains below, sequenced in a study of shared clonotypes between healthy human individuals. Measured with immunoSEQ multiplex PCR; TCRdb has only the in-frame clones, and not every one. This table has hundreds of thousands of clones, 74% appearing once. The sequencing sample was made of memory CD4+ T cells sorted from blood. Subset reported: CD45RA-negative fraction. These receptors were collected from a young man in good health.

The CDR3: CASTLRGETQYF. CDR3 DNA sequence: TGTGCCAGCACTCTTCGGGGAGAGACCCAGTACTTC. This chain links TRBV7-9 with TRBJ2-5, with a possible D match to TRBD2 (5 bases). CDR1 is SEHNR, CDR2 FQNEAQ, per germline (reference sequence). Trimming removed 7 bases at V and 4 bases at J, with 10 bases between. The CDR3 is 12 amino acids.

The chain uses TRBV28 and TRBJ1-2, with TRBD1 matching over 10 bases. Trimming cost V 8 bases and J 10 bases; bases outside gene matches: 13. The length of the CDR3 is 14 residues. CDR1 and CDR2 from the germline V gene are MDHEN and SYDVKM. CDR3 region: CASEVLGQGVDYTF. The CDR3 nucleotides read TGTGCCAGCGAAGTCCTTGGACAGGGGGTAGACTACACCTTC.

The chain is built from TRBV15 and TRBJ1-3; 8 bases fit TRBD1. This CDR3 has 15 amino acids. Germline V lookup: CDR1 LNHNV, CDR2 YYDKDF (reference sequence). With 2 bases clipped from V and 2 bases from J, the junction kept 2 bases outside the gene matches. CDR3 sequence (DNA): TGTGCCACCAGCAGAATGACAGGGGCTGGAAACACCATATATTTT. Translating gives CATSRMTGAGNTIYF.

The chain recombines TRBV11-2 with TRBJ2-6, with D perhaps given as TRBD1 or TRBD2 (5 bases each). The CDR3 runs to 16 residues. The V and J ends lost 3 bases and 0 bases respectively, with 9 bases between them. Germline CDR1 reads SGHAT; CDR2 reads FQNNGV. The chain's CDR3 is CASSFRGGSGANVLTF. CDR3 sequence (DNA): TGTGCCAGCAGCTTTCGGGGCGGCTCTGGGGCCAACGTCCTGACTTTC.

The chain has TRBV6-5 and TRBJ1-4; 10 bases line up with TRBD1. Germline assignment: CDR1 MNHEY and CDR2 SVGAGI. Trimming at V came to 6 bases and at J to 6 bases, leaving 4 bases not matched to a gene. CDR3 size: 14 residues. The CDR3 bases are TGTGCCAGCAGGGGACAGGGGTGGGATGAAAAACTGTTTTTT. It encodes CASRGQGWDEKLFF.

J is TRBJ2-7 and V is TRBV10-3, with 9 bases fitting TRBD1. Germline V gene sequence: CDR1 ENHRY, CDR2 SYGVKD. With V trimmed by 10 bases and J by 1 base, 8 bases remained unmatched. This CDR3 has 14 amino acids. CDR3: CATRGTGPSYEQYF. CDR3 sequence (DNA): TGTGCCACGAGGGGGACAGGGCCTTCCTACGAGCAGTACTTC.

The chain recombines TRBV2 with TRBJ1-1; 11 nucleotides match TRBD1. The junction had 6 bases not matched to a gene; V was cut back by 5 bases and J by 4 bases. The germline V gene has CDR1 SNHLY and CDR2 FYNNEI. The CDR3 loop spans 15 amino acids. The CDR3 here is CASSKLDRGLTEAFF. The CDR3 region has the DNA TGTGCCAGCAGTAAGTTGGACAGGGGGCTCACTGAAGCTTTCTTT. Variable domain in full (rest from reference TRBV2 and TRBJ1-1): EPEVTQTPSHQVTQMGQEVILRCVPISNHLYFYWYRQILGQKVEFLVSFYNNEISEKSEIFDDQFSVERPDGSNFTLKIRSTKLEDSAMYFCASSKLDRGLTEAFFGQGTRLTVV.

This chain connects TRBV29-1 to TRBJ2-2; the match to TRBD2 covers 14 bases. This CDR3 spans 15 amino acids. Germline V gene sequence: CDR1 SQVTM, CDR2 ANQGSEA. V gave up 5 bases and J gave up 4 bases; unmatched junction bases: 3. CDR3 amino acids: CSVPGLAGVTGELFF. CDR3 nucleotides: TGCAGCGTTCCGGGACTAGCGGGGGTCACCGGGGAGCTGTTTTTT.

The chain couples TRBV27 to TRBJ1-1; TRBD1 aligns across 7 bases. Per germline, CDR1 MNHEY and CDR2 SMNVEV (reference sequence). Unmatched junction bases numbered 10, after V lost 3 bases and J lost 0 bases. CDR3 length equals 17 residues. CDR3 coding DNA: TGTGCCAGCAGTTTTCATCCGGGACAGCGCATGAACACTGAAGCTTTCTTT. Translation: CASSFHPGQRMNTEAFF.